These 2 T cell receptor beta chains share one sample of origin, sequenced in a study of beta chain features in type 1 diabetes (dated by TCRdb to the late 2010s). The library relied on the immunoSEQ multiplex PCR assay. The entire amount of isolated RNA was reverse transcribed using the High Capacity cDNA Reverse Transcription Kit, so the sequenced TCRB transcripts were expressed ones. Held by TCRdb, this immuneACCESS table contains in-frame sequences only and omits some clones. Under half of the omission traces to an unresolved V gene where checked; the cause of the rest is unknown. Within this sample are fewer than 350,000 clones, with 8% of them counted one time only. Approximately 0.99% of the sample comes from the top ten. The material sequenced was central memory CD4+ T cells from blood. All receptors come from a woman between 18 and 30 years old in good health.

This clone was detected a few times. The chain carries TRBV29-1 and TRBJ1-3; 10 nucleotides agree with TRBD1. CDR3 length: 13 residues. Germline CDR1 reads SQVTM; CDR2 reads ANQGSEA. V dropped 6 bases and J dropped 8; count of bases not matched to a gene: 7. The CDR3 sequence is CSVRTGGSDTIYF. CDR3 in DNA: TGCAGCGTCCGGACAGGGGGATCAGACACCATATATTTT.

The DNA for the CDR3 is TGCGCCAGCAGCCGGGGACAGGTGAACACTGAAGCTTTCTTT. Protein: CASSRGQVNTEAFF. J is TRBJ1-1 and V is TRBV5-1; TRBD1 matches at 8 bases. V shed 4 bases, J shed 0 bases, and the junction held 2 bases outside the gene matches. Germline-derived CDR1 and CDR2 are SGHRS and YFSETQ. The CDR3 runs to 14 residues.